The clone carrying this T cell receptor beta chain appeared a few times. Generated by immunoSEQ multiplex PCR, the TCRdb table keeps only in-frame clones and is missing some. The sample shows some 160,000 clones, approximately 81% of them seen only once. Participant age was about 18 to 95 years, and participants resided in roughly 24 US areas. The source of the sample is a study of blood T cell repertoires in COVID-19. The receptor was isolated from a woman between 45 and 60 years old who had recovered from COVID-19. The sequenced sample was PBMCs or T cells enriched from blood (not recorded which).

CDR3 DNA: TGTGCCAGCAGCGTAACCCCCAAGACAGGGGGTGGCTACACCTTC. Translated: CASSVTPKTGGGYTF. The chain has TRBV9 and TRBJ1-2; 9 bases are shared with TRBD1. J was trimmed by 7 bases and V by 1 base; bases with no gene match: 8. This CDR3 region has 15 residues. Germline lookup yields CDR1 SGDLS and CDR2 YYNGEE.